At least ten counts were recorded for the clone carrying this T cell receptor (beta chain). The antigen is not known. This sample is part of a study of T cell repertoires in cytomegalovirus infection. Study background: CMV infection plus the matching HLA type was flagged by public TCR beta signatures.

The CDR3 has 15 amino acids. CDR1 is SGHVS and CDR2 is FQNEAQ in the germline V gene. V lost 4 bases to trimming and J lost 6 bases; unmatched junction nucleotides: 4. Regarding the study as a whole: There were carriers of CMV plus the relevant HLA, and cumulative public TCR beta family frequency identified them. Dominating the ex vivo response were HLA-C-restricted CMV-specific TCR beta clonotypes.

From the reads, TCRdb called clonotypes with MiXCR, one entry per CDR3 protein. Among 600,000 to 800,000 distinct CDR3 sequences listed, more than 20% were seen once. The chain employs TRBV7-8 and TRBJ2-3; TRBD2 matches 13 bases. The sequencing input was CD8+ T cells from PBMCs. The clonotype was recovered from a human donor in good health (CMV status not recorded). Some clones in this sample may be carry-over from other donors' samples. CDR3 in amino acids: CASSSTSGGGDTQYF. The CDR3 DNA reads TGTGCCAGCAGCTCCACTAGCGGGGGGGGGGATACGCAGTATTTT.